This passage covers 25 T cell receptor beta chains from one sample sequenced in a study of T cell repertoires in cytomegalovirus infection. What these receptors recognize is not known. TCRdb re-called the reads with MiXCR, one entry per CDR3 protein. The top ten clones hold roughly 50% of a sample with about 140,000 distinct CDR3 sequences, around 32% of them seen once. The sample here was CD8+ T cells from cultured PBMCs, taken from culture after CMV antigen stimulation. These receptors came from a human donor in good health (CMV status not recorded). Some clones in this sample may be carry-over from other donors' samples.

A few counts support this clonotype. This chain uses TRBV12-3 or TRBV12-4 with TRBJ2-5; TRBD2 is a possible D gene (5 bases). This CDR3 is 15 amino acids long. V lost 3 bases to trimming and J lost 5 bases, with 16 bases between them. The CDR3: CASSFRLSGGETQYF. The DNA for the CDR3 is TGTGCCAGCAGTTTTAGACTATCTGGCGGGGAGACCCAGTACTTC.

This sequence joins TRBV5-1 and TRBJ2-3; D possibly corresponds to TRBD2 (6 bases). This CDR3 is built from 16 residues. The V end was cut by 0 bases, the J end by 1 base, with 12 bases between. Germline CDR1 reads SGHRS; CDR2 reads YFSETQ. The CDR3 DNA reads as TGCGCCAGCAGCTTGGAGGTAGCGGATGGCACAGATACGCAGTATTTT. It encodes CASSLEVADGTDTQYF.

The V gene is TRBV6-5, the J gene TRBJ1-2, with 9 positions matching TRBD1. The CDR3 runs to 13 residues. The germline V gene has CDR1 MNHEY and CDR2 SVGAGI. After removal of 6 bases from V and 7 bases from J, the junction contained 6 bases not matched to a gene. The CDR3 DNA follows: TGTGCCAGCAGCAAAGGACAGGGGCTTGGCTACACCTTC. Amino acids: CASSKGQGLGYTF.

Regarding this clonotype: At one of its ends the junction is not consistent with the germline gene, which may arise from a read error. J is TRBJ1-1 and V is TRBV7-6; D perhaps matches TRBD1 (6 bases). CDR1 and CDR2 from the germline V gene are SGHVS and FNYEAQ. The CDR3 extends over 19 amino acids. CDR3 DNA: TGTGCCGGCAGCACTCCCCTCATCGACAGGCAACTCTACAACACTGAAGCTTTCTTT. It is translated as CAGSTPLIDRQLYNTEAFF.

This clonotype occurred many times. V is TRBV28 and J is TRBJ1-6; D possibly corresponds to TRBD1 (5 bases). The CDR3 has 13 amino acids. V lost 6 bases and J lost 9, with 12 bases in between. The germline V gene has CDR1 MDHEN and CDR2 SYDVKM. The CDR3 sequence: CASSRGNRSPLHF. The CDR3 DNA is TGTGCCAGCAGCCGGGGGAACCGTTCACCCCTCCACTTT.

The chain employs TRBV7-9 and TRBJ1-1; D is unresolved. Trimming shortened V by 1 base and J by 5 bases, and 14 bases separated the two germline ends. CDR1 is SEHNR and CDR2 is FQNEAQ in the germline V gene (reference sequence). The CDR3 extends over 15 amino acids. The CDR3, as DNA: TGTGCCAGCAGCTTAGGAGGACCCCTGGGGACTGAAGCTTTCTTT. It codes for CASSLGGPLGTEAFF.

This clonotype was picked up a small number of times. J is TRBJ2-2 and V is TRBV11-3; the match to TRBD2 covers 7 bases. This CDR3 has 12 amino acids. Germline V CDR1 and CDR2: SGHNT, YENEEA. The V gene end was trimmed by 5 bases and the J gene end by 6 bases; junction bases not matched to a gene: 0. DNA of the CDR3: TGTGCCAGCAGCGGACTAGCCGGGGAGCTGTTTTTT. This translates into CASSGLAGELFF.

The chain links TRBV7-9 to TRBJ1-1, with no clear D. Germline V gene data show CDR1 as SEHNR and CDR2 as FQNEAQ (reference sequence). The CDR3 has 13 amino acids. Deletions cut 3 bases from V and 3 bases from J, with 8 bases between. The CDR3 DNA sequence: TGTGCCAGCAGCTTCGGACTGGACACTGAAGCTTTCTTT. Its protein is CASSFGLDTEAFF.

This clonotype was detected a few times. V and J are TRBV6-6 and TRBJ1-5; D remains unclear. Germline V gene sequence: CDR1 MNHNY, CDR2 SVGAGI (reference sequence). The CDR3 loop spans 11 amino acids. V gave up 6 bases and J gave up 5 bases, with 5 bases separating them. The CDR3 sequence is CASSTDQPQHF. The CDR3 bases are TGTGCCAGCAGCACCGATCAGCCCCAGCATTTT.

About this clonotype itself: This may arise from a read error, as a much more abundant clone is one base away. The chain couples TRBV7-8 to TRBJ2-1, with 9 bases identical to TRBD2. CDR3 length: 15 residues. The trim removed 4 bases at V and 12 bases at J, leaving 13 bases unmatched. The germline gives CDR1 SGHVS, CDR2 FQNEAQ. CDR3 DNA: TGTGCCAGCAGCTCTTCAGCGGGGGGCGCAGATGTGCAGTTCTTC. Protein product: CASSSSAGGADVQFF.

The rearrangement uses TRBV20-1 and TRBJ2-5; TRBD2 matches at 7 bases. Losses at the gene ends were 0 bases for V and 2 bases for J; bases not matched to a gene: 6. CDR1 and CDR2 from the germline V gene are DFQATT and SNEGSKA (reference sequence). This CDR3 spans 15 amino acids. The CDR3 sequence: CSARDLGGGQETQYF. CDR3 DNA sequence: TGCAGTGCTAGAGACCTGGGCGGGGGACAAGAGACCCAGTACTTC.

This clonotype was seen many times. This sequence joins TRBV7-9 and TRBJ2-2; 7 bases are a match to TRBD2. This CDR3 has 15 residues. Trimming cost V 5 bases and J 4 bases; bases outside gene matches: 7. Germline lookup yields CDR1 SEHNR and CDR2 FQNEAQ (reference sequence). The CDR3: CASSQGGRGTGELFF. The CDR3 DNA is TGTGCCAGCAGCCAGGGAGGGAGAGGCACCGGGGAGCTGTTTTTT.

This clonotype was detected ten times or more. The gene calls are TRBV27 and TRBJ2-7; D is ambiguous. From germline, CDR1 is MNHEY and CDR2 SMNVEV (reference sequence). The germline V and J ends were trimmed by 3 bases and 1 base, with 7 bases remaining between them. CDR3 length equals 13 residues. In DNA, the CDR3 is TGTGCCAGCAGTTTCCGTTATTCCTACGAGCAGTACTTC. It is translated as CASSFRYSYEQYF.

Only a few counts were recorded for this clonotype. This sequence joins TRBV4-1 and TRBJ1-1; D uncertain. V lost 4 bases and J lost 5, with 11 bases in between. This CDR3 region has 13 residues. Germline V CDR1 and CDR2: MGHRA, YSYEKL. DNA for the CDR3: TGCGCCAGCAGCCCGACGGCTAGGACTGAAGCTTTCTTT. Translated: CASSPTARTEAFF.

The chain employs TRBV7-6 and TRBJ2-7, with D tentatively TRBD1 (6 bases). This CDR3 spans 14 amino acids. Deletions cut 5 bases from V and 1 base from J, with 12 bases between. The V gene's germline CDR1 is SGHVS and CDR2 FNYEAQ. The CDR3 DNA follows: TGTGCCAGCAGCCCCTACGACAGGTCCTACGAGCAGTACTTC. Protein: CASSPYDRSYEQYF.

This clonotype was seen repeatedly, ten times or more. The CDR3: CASSAWELGGYGYTF. CDR3 DNA sequence: TGTGCCAGCAGCGCGTGGGAACTGGGGGGCTATGGCTACACCTTC. The rearrangement uses TRBV7-9 and TRBJ1-2, with D possibly being TRBD1 (5 bases). Germline V gene lookup returns CDR1 SEHNR and CDR2 FQNEAQ (reference sequence). V was shortened by 5 bases and J by 4 bases, with 17 bases between the two germline ends. The CDR3 length is 15 residues.

At least ten counts were recorded for this clonotype. The genes are TRBV7-2 and TRBJ2-5, with D perhaps TRBD1 or TRBD2 (5 bases each). V shed 2 bases and J shed 0 bases, with 10 bases lying between them. The CDR3 sequence is 15 residues long. Germline values: CDR1 SGHTA, CDR2 FQGNSA. The CDR3 loop reads CASSLPLGDQETQYF. CDR3 bases: TGTGCCAGCAGCTTACCCCTGGGGGACCAAGAGACCCAGTACTTC.

The V and J genes are TRBV12-3 or TRBV12-4 and TRBJ2-5; D might be TRBD1 (5 bases). V shed 5 bases and J shed 5 bases, with 15 bases lying between them. The CDR3 has 14 residues. Here the CDR3 DNA reads TGTGCCAGCAGTAATCAGGGATCTGTGGAGACCCAGTACTTC. It yields the protein CASSNQGSVETQYF.

This clonotype has more than one count but fewer than ten. The chain is built from TRBV2 and TRBJ2-7; the D gene is possibly TRBD2 (6 bases). Between the trimmed V and J ends, which lost 3 bases and 2 bases, there was a span of 14 bases. CDR3 length: 15 residues. Germline loops: CDR1 SNHLY, CDR2 FYNNEI. CDR3 amino acids: CASSETLSGAYEQYF. The CDR3 coding sequence is TGTGCCAGCAGTGAGACGCTTAGCGGCGCCTACGAGCAGTACTTC.

The chain combines TRBV12-3 or TRBV12-4 with TRBJ1-1; D might be TRBD1 (6 bases). V lost 5 bases and J 6 bases, leaving 16 bases between the germline ends. The CDR3 consists of 14 residues. The CDR3 spells CASSLTGPVAEAFF. CDR3 DNA: TGTGCCAGCAGTCTCACAGGGCCGGTTGCTGAAGCTTTCTTT.

This rearrangement joins TRBV2 to TRBJ1-1, with 8 bases identical to TRBD1. The CDR3 runs to 14 residues. Losses at the gene ends were 3 bases for V and 7 bases for J; bases not matched to a gene: 7. CDR1 and CDR2 (germline): SNHLY, FYNNEI. The CDR3: CASSDTDRAFEAFF. The CDR3 DNA follows: TGTGCCAGCAGTGACACGGACAGGGCCTTTGAAGCTTTCTTT.

This chain connects TRBV4-1 to TRBJ1-1, with D unresolved. V lost 3 bases to trimming and J lost 1 base, with 6 bases between them. Germline CDR1 reads MGHRA; CDR2 reads YSYEKL. The CDR3 has 13 residues. CDR3 nucleotides: TGCGCCAGCAGCCAGACAACGAACACTGAAGCTTTCTTT. The encoded protein is CASSQTTNTEAFF.

This chain links TRBV19 with TRBJ1-1; 8 nucleotides line up with TRBD1. From germline, CDR1 is LNHDA and CDR2 SQIVND (reference sequence). The junction had 3 bases not matched to a gene; V was cut back by 4 bases and J by 5 bases. The CDR3 is 13 residues long. CDR3 region: CASSSYRGTEAFF. For the CDR3, the DNA is TGTGCCAGTAGTAGCTACAGGGGGACTGAAGCTTTCTTT.

This rearrangement joins TRBV2 to TRBJ1-6; D uncertain. Germline assignment: CDR1 SNHLY and CDR2 FYNNEI. CDR3 size: 16 residues. Trimming cost V 5 bases and J 0 bases, with 11 bases left between them. This CDR3 is CASSRGRSSYNSPLHF. CDR3 DNA sequence: TGTGCCAGCAGTCGAGGACGGAGCTCCTATAATTCACCCCTCCACTTT.

This chain connects TRBV4-3 to TRBJ1-5; D gene uncertain. V lost 5 bases and J lost 4, with 12 bases in between. This CDR3 is built from 14 residues. Germline loops: CDR1 LGHNA, CDR2 YSLEER. CDR3 sequence: CASSYNMGNQPQHF. As DNA, the CDR3 is TGCGCCAGCAGCTATAACATGGGAAATCAGCCCCAGCATTTT.